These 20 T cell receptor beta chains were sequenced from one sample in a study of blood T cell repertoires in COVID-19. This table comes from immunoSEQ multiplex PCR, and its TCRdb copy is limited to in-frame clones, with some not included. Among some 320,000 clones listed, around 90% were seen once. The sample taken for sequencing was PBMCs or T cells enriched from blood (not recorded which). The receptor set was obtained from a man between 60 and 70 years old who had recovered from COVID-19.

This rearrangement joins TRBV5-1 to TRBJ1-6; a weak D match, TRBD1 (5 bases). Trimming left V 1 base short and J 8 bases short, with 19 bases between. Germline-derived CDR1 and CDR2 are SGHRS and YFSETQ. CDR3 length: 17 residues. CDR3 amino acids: CASSLTSSGGLDSPLHF. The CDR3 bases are TGCGCCAGCAGCTTGACCTCGAGCGGGGGGTTGGATTCACCCCTCCACTTT.

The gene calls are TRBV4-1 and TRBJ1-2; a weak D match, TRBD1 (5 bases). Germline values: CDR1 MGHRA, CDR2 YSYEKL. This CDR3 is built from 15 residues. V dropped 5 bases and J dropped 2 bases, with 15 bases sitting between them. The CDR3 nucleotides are TGCGCCAGCAGCGTTTCCGGACGGGGGAACTATGGCTACACCTTC. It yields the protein CASSVSGRGNYGYTF.

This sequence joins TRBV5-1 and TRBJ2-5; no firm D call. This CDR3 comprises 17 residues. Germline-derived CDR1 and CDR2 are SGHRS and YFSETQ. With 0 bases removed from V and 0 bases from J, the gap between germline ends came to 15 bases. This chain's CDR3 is CASSLDSWPRDQETQYF. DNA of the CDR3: TGCGCCAGCAGCTTGGATAGCTGGCCACGGGACCAAGAGACCCAGTACTTC. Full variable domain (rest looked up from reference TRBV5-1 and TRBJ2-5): KAGVTQTPRYLIKTRGQQVTLSCSPISGHRSVSWYQQTPGQGLQFLFEYFSETQRNKGNFPGRFSGRQFSNSRSEMNVSTLELGDSALYLCASSLDSWPRDQETQYFGPGTRLLVL.

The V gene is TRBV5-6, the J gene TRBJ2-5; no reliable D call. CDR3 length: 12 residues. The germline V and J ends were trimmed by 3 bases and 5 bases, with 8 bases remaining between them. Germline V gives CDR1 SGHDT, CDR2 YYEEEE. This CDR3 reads CASSSPRETQYF. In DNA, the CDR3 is TGTGCCAGCAGCTCCCCCAGGGAGACCCAGTACTTC.

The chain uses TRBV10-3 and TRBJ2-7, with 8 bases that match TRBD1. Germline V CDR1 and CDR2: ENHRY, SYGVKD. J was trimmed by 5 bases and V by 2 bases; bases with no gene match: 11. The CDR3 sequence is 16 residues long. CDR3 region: CAISEPPGTGSDEQYF. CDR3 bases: TGTGCCATCAGTGAGCCTCCCGGGACAGGTTCCGACGAGCAGTACTTC.

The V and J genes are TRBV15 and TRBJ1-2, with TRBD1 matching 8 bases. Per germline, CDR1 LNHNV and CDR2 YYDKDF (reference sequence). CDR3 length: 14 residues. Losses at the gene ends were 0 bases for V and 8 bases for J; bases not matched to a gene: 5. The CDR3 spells CATSRDPGGRGYTF. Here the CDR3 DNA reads TGTGCCACCAGCAGAGACCCAGGGGGCAGAGGCTACACCTTC.

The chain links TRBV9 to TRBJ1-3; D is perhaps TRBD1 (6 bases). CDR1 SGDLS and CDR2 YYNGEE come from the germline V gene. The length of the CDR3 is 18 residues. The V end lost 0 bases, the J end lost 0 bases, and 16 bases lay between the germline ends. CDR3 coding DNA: TGTGCCAGCAGCGTAGAAGGGGGGGGACCCCGCTCTGGAAACACCATATATTTT. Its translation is CASSVEGGGPRSGNTIYF.

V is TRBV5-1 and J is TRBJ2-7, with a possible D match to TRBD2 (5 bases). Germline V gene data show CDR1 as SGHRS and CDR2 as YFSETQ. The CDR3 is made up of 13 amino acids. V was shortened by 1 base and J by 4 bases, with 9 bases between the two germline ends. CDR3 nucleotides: TGCGCCAGCAGCTTGAACCGGGGATACGAGCAGTACTTC. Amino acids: CASSLNRGYEQYF.

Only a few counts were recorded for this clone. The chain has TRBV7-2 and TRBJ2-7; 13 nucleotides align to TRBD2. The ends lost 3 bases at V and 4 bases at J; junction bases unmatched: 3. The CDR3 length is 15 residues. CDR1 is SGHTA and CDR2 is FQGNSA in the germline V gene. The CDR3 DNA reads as TGTGCCAGCAGCTTGACGACTAGCGGGAGGTACGAGCAGTACTTC. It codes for CASSLTTSGRYEQYF. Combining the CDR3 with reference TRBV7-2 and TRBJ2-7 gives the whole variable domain GAGVSQSPSNKVTEKGKDVELRCDPISGHTALYWYRQSLGQGLEFLIYFQGNSAPDKSGLPSDRFSAERTGGSVSTLTIQRTQQEDSAVYLCASSLTTSGRYEQYFGPGTRLTVT.

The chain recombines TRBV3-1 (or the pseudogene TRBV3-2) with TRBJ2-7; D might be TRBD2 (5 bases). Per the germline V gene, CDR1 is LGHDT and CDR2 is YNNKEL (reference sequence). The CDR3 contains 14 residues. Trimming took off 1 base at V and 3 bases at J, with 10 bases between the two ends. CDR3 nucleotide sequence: TGTGCCAGCAGCCAAGGGCGGACTGGCTACGAGCAGTACTTC. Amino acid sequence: CASSQGRTGYEQYF.

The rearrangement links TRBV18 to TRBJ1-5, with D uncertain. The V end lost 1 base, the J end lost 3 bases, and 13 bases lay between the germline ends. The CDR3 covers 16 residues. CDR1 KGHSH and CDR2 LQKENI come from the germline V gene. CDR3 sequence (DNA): TGTGCCAGCTCACCACTATCGGAGGGCCCCAATCAGCCCCAGCATTTT. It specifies CASSPLSEGPNQPQHF.

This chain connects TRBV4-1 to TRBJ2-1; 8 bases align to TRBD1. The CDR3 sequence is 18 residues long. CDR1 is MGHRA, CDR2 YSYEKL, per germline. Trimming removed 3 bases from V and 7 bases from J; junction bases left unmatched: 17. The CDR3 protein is CASSQRRGGQGSSNEQFF. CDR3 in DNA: TGCGCCAGCAGCCAGAGGAGGGGCGGACAGGGATCTTCGAATGAGCAGTTCTTC.

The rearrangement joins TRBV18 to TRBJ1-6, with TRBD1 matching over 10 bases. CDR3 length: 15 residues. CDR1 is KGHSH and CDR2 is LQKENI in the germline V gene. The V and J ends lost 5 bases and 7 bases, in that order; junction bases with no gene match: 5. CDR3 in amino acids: CASSSGQGTNSPLHF. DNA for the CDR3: TGTGCCAGCTCATCGGGACAGGGGACGAATTCACCCCTCCACTTT.

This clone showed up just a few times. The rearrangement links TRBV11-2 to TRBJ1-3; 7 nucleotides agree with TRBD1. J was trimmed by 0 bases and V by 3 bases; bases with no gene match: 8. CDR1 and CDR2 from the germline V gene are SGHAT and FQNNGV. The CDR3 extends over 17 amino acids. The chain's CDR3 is CASSLTGTKVSGNTIYF. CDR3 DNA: TGTGCCAGCAGCTTGACAGGGACGAAGGTCTCTGGAAACACCATATATTTT. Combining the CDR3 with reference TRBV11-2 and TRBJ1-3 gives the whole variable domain EAGVAQSPRYKIIEKRQSVAFWCNPISGHATLYWYQQILGQGPKLLIQFQNNGVVDDSQLPKDRFSAERLKGVDSTLKIQPAKLEDSAVYLCASSLTGTKVSGNTIYFGEGSWLTVV.

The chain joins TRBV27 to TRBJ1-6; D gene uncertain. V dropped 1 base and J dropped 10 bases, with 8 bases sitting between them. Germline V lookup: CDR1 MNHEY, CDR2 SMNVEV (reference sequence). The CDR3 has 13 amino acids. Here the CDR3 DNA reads TGTGCCAGCAGTTTATTGGGCCCGTCACCCCTCCACTTT. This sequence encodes CASSLLGPSPLHF.

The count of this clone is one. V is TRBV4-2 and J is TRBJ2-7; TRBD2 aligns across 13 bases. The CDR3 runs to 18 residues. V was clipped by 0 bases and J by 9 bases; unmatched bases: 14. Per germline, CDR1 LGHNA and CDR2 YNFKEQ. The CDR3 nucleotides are TGTGCCAGCAGCCAAGAGCCTGGACTAGCGGGAGTTGCTTCAGCGCAGTACTTC. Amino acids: CASSQEPGLAGVASAQYF.

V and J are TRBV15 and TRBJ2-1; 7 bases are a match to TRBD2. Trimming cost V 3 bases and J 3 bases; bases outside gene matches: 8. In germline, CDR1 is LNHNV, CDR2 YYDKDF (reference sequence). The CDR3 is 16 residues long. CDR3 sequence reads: CATSSRSGIHYNEQFF. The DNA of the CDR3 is TGTGCCACCAGCAGCCGGAGCGGGATCCACTACAATGAGCAGTTCTTC.

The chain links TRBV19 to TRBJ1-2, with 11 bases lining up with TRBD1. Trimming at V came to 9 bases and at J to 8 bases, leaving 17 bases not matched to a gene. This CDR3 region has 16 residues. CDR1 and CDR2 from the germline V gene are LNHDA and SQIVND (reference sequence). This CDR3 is CASEGLTGQGVGGYTF. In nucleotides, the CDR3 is TGTGCCAGCGAGGGATTGACGGGACAGGGGGTCGGGGGCTACACCTTC.

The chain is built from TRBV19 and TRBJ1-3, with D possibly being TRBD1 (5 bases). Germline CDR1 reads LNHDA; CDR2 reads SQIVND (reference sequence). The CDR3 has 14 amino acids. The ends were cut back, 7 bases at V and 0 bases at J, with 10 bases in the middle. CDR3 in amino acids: CASIRTNSGNTIYF. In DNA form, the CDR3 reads TGTGCCAGTATCAGGACAAACTCTGGAAACACCATATATTTT.

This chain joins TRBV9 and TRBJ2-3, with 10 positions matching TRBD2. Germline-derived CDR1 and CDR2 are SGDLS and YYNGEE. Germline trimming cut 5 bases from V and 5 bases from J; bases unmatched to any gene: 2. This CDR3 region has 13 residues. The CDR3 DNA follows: TGTGCCAGCAGACGGACTAGCGGAGATACGCAGTATTTT. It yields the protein CASRRTSGDTQYF.